These 23 T cell receptor beta chains were all obtained from the same sample, sequenced in a study of blood T cell repertoires in COVID-19. The table came from immunoSEQ multiplex PCR; TCRdb's copy has only in-frame clones and leaves some out. The top ten clones hold roughly 9.9% of a sample with about 330,000 clones, approximately 86% of them seen once. Specimen: peripheral blood. These TCRs come from a man aged 25 to 45 with COVID-19, enrolled during active disease.

The table lists this clone with a few counts. The rearrangement links TRBV28 to TRBJ1-5; TRBD1 matches at 10 bases. Germline values: CDR1 MDHEN, CDR2 SYDVKM. Trimming cost V 6 bases and J 1 base; bases outside gene matches: 0. The length of the CDR3 is 14 residues. CDR3 sequence (DNA): TGTGCCAGCAGGGGACAGGGGAGCAATCAGCCCCAGCATTTT. Encoded protein: CASRGQGSNQPQHF.

The chain employs TRBV27 and TRBJ1-1, with 8 bases fitting TRBD1. Unmatched junction bases numbered 6, after V lost 5 bases and J lost 4 bases. CDR1 and CDR2 from the germline V gene are MNHEY and SMNVEV (reference sequence). This CDR3 is built from 14 residues. CDR3 bases: TGTGCCAGCAGTCTACAGGGGGGGAGCACTGAAGCTTTCTTT. Residues: CASSLQGGSTEAFF.

The V and J genes are TRBV10-3 and TRBJ2-1; TRBD1 might be the D (5 bases). Trimming took off 2 bases at V and 5 bases at J, with 13 bases between the two ends. This CDR3 region has 15 residues. Germline V gene data show CDR1 as ENHRY and CDR2 as SYGVKD. CDR3 amino acids: CAISERALGDNEQFF. Written as DNA, the CDR3 is TGTGCCATCAGTGAGAGGGCTCTAGGGGACAATGAGCAGTTCTTC.

The chain links TRBV11-2 to TRBJ2-7; D gene ambiguous. The CDR3 totals 12 residues. V lost 3 bases and J lost 3, with 6 bases in between. The germline V gene has CDR1 SGHAT and CDR2 FQNNGV. CDR3 sequence reads: CASSLQVYEQYF. The CDR3, as DNA: TGTGCCAGCAGCTTGCAGGTCTACGAGCAGTACTTC.

The V gene is TRBV19, the J gene TRBJ2-7; 16 bases agree with TRBD2. Germline V lookup: CDR1 LNHDA, CDR2 SQIVND (reference sequence). This CDR3 is 20 amino acids long. The junction had 8 bases not matched to a gene; V was cut back by 0 bases and J by 0 bases. The CDR3 reads CASSIDRPGLAGGSSYEQYF. CDR3 coding DNA: TGTGCCAGTAGTATAGATCGCCCGGGACTAGCGGGAGGGAGCTCCTACGAGCAGTACTTC.

This chain connects TRBV9 to TRBJ1-1; no clear D gene. Germline lookup yields CDR1 SGDLS and CDR2 YYNGEE. The ends were cut back, 0 bases at V and 2 bases at J, with 8 bases in the middle. The CDR3 runs to 14 residues. For the CDR3, the DNA is TGTGCCAGCAGCGTAGACGGGGTAAACACTGAAGCTTTCTTT. Its protein is CASSVDGVNTEAFF. The full variable domain, rest sourced from reference TRBV9 and TRBJ1-1, is DSGVTQTPKHLITATGQRVTLRCSPRSGDLSVYWYQQSLDQGLQFLIQYYNGEERAKGNILERFSAQQFPDLHSELNLSSLELGDSALYFCASSVDGVNTEAFFGQGTRLTVV.

To note about this clone: Other DNA sequences in this specimen translate into the identical CDR3. V gene TRBV7-9 combines with J gene TRBJ2-5, with a weak D call TRBD1 (6 bases). The CDR3 is 14 amino acids. Germline-derived CDR1 and CDR2 are SEHNR and FQNEAQ (reference sequence). Trimming shortened V by 3 bases and J by 0 bases, and 8 bases separated the two germline ends. As DNA, the CDR3 is TGTGCCAGCAGCTTCAGGACAGACCAAGAGACCCAGTACTTC. This encodes CASSFRTDQETQYF.

The chain links TRBV23-1 to TRBJ2-1, with a possible D match to TRBD1 (6 bases). TRBV23-1 is an ORF, and what it does is uncertain. V was pared by 4 bases and J by 8 bases, with 24 bases between. The CDR3 is 17 residues long. The CDR3 protein is CASSPRWGPWGRDEQFF. CDR3 bases: TGCGCCAGCAGTCCCAGATGGGGGCCGTGGGGAAGGGATGAGCAGTTCTTC.

This rearrangement joins TRBV19 to TRBJ1-1, with 8 bases matching TRBD1. The CDR3 extends over 15 amino acids. The V and J ends lost 4 bases and 6 bases, in that order; junction bases with no gene match: 10. Germline CDR1 LNHDA, CDR2 SQIVND (reference sequence). In DNA form, the CDR3 reads TGTGCCAGTAGTAACGGCCAGGGGGCTAGGGCTGAAGCTTTCTTT. Amino acid sequence: CASSNGQGARAEAFF.

V is TRBV6-2 or TRBV6-3 and J is TRBJ1-5; TRBD1 matches 10 bases. In germline, CDR1 is MNHEY, CDR2 SVGEGT. The ends lost 3 bases at V and 3 bases at J; junction bases unmatched: 5. The CDR3 consists of 16 residues. The CDR3 coding sequence is TGTGCCAGCAGTTATACGGGACAGGGGTACAATCAGCCCCAGCATTTT. Its translation: CASSYTGQGYNQPQHF.

The chain uses TRBV27 and TRBJ2-7; TRBD2 agrees at 10 bases. CDR3 size: 16 residues. V shed 6 bases, J shed 4 bases, and the junction held 12 bases outside the gene matches. Germline lookup yields CDR1 MNHEY and CDR2 SMNVEV (reference sequence). The CDR3 DNA reads as TGTGCCAGCAGGAGGATTAGCGGGACTAGCGCTTACGAGCAGTACTTC. Its translation is CASRRISGTSAYEQYF.

This rearrangement joins TRBV10-3 to TRBJ2-6; TRBD1 aligns across 10 bases. The germline V gene has CDR1 ENHRY and CDR2 SYGVKD. The CDR3 spans 18 residues. Trimming removed 2 bases from V and 3 bases from J; junction bases left unmatched: 7. CDR3 in amino acids: CAISERGTGAGGANVLTF. The CDR3 DNA reads as TGTGCCATCAGTGAGCGGGGGACAGGGGCAGGTGGGGCCAACGTCCTGACTTTC.

This sequence joins TRBV19 and TRBJ2-5; 7 bases fit TRBD1. Germline V gives CDR1 LNHDA, CDR2 SQIVND (reference sequence). The CDR3 sequence is 14 residues long. Losses at the gene ends were 6 bases for V and 5 bases for J; bases not matched to a gene: 9. CDR3 residues: CASRGEARGETQYF. DNA for the CDR3: TGTGCCAGTAGGGGCGAGGCCAGGGGGGAGACCCAGTACTTC.

This chain connects TRBV19 to TRBJ1-1; D is perhaps TRBD1 (6 bases). Germline values: CDR1 LNHDA, CDR2 SQIVND (reference sequence). Trimming took 9 bases from V and 5 from J, leaving 19 bases between them. This CDR3 contains 14 residues. The CDR3, as DNA: TGTGCCAGCGAACGGGGGGCCCAGAGGACTGAAGCTTTCTTT. This codes for CASERGAQRTEAFF.

This sequence joins TRBV27 and TRBJ2-1; 9 positions agree with TRBD1. J lost 2 bases, V lost 6 bases, and 5 bases had no gene match. The CDR3 has 15 amino acids. The germline gives CDR1 MNHEY, CDR2 SMNVEV (reference sequence). This CDR3 is CASRKGQGPYNEQFF. Written as DNA, the CDR3 is TGTGCCAGCAGGAAGGGACAGGGCCCCTACAATGAGCAGTTCTTC.

The chain is built from TRBV6-6 and TRBJ2-6, with TRBD1 identical over 7 bases. This CDR3 has 18 amino acids. J was trimmed by 0 bases and V by 5 bases; bases with no gene match: 10. CDR1 and CDR2 (germline): MNHNY, SVGAGI (reference sequence). The CDR3 nucleotides are TGTGCCAGCAGTCACGGGACAGTGGATAGCTCTGGGGCCAACGTCCTGACTTTC. This sequence encodes CASSHGTVDSSGANVLTF.

The rearrangement uses TRBV24-1 and TRBJ1-2; D unclear. Trimming stripped 9 bases from V and 6 bases from J, with 10 bases between. Germline assignment: CDR1 KGHDR and CDR2 SFDVKD. The CDR3 extends over 11 amino acids. CDR3 in amino acids: CATPLGHGYTF. In DNA, the CDR3 is TGTGCCACCCCTCTGGGCCATGGCTACACCTTC.

The chain is built from TRBV12-3 or TRBV12-4 and TRBJ2-1; 10 bases are shared with TRBD1. Trimming at V came to 6 bases and at J to 9 bases, leaving 5 bases not matched to a gene. The CDR3 is 13 amino acids. As DNA, the CDR3 is TGTGCCAGCAGCCCGACAGGGGGCGGTGAGCAGTTCTTC. Translation: CASSPTGGGEQFF.

The rearrangement joins TRBV15 to TRBJ1-2, with 9 bases fitting TRBD1. This CDR3 comprises 17 residues. Germline V lookup: CDR1 LNHNV, CDR2 YYDKDF (reference sequence). V was pared by 2 bases and J by 4 bases, with 11 bases of the junction left unmatched. CDR3 sequence: CATSRTDRTGVGYGYTF. The CDR3 coding sequence is TGTGCCACCAGCAGAACCGACCGGACAGGGGTAGGCTATGGCTACACCTTC. The complete variable domain, with remaining parts taken from reference TRBV15 and TRBJ1-2, reads DAMVIQNPRYQVTQFGKPVTLSCSQTLNHNVMYWYQQKSSQAPKLLFHYYDKDFNNEADTPDNFQSRRPNTSFCFLDIRSPGLGDTAMYLCATSRTDRTGVGYGYTFGSGTRLTVV.

The V and J genes are TRBV19 and TRBJ2-5; maybe TRBD2 (5 bases). The CDR3 has 15 residues. Between the trimmed V and J ends, which lost 6 bases and 5 bases, there was a span of 19 bases. Per the germline V gene, CDR1 is LNHDA and CDR2 is SQIVND (reference sequence). CDR3 in amino acids: CASRTSGSGWETQYF. CDR3 bases: TGTGCCAGTAGGACATCGGGGAGTGGGTGGGAGACCCAGTACTTC. Using reference TRBV19 and TRBJ2-5 for the parts outside the CDR3, the full variable domain is DGGITQSPKYLFRKEGQNVTLSCEQNLNHDAMYWYRQDPGQGLRLIYYSQIVNDFQKGDIAEGYSVSREKKESFPLTVTSAQKNPTAFYLCASRTSGSGWETQYFGPGTRLLVL.

The chain uses TRBV6-5 and TRBJ1-2, with 7 bases lining up with TRBD1. J was trimmed by 8 bases and V by 4 bases; bases with no gene match: 10. The length of the CDR3 is 14 residues. Germline V gives CDR1 MNHEY, CDR2 SVGAGI. The CDR3 nucleotides are TGTGCCAGCAGTTCCGGACAGGCTAGTAGAGGCTACACCTTC. Its translation: CASSSGQASRGYTF.

This chain joins TRBV25-1 and TRBJ2-2; 10 bases are a match to TRBD2. V shed 8 bases and J 4 bases; nucleotides not matched to a gene: 13. Germline values: CDR1 MGHDK, CDR2 SYGVNS. The CDR3 sequence is 17 residues long. The CDR3 nucleotides are TGTGCCAGCCTTCGACCTTTAGCGGGGGGCCTCACCGGGGAGCTGTTTTTT. Translated: CASLRPLAGGLTGELFF. Complete variable domain (other parts from reference TRBV25-1 and TRBJ2-2): EADIYQTPRYLVIGTGKKITLECSQTMGHDKMYWYQQDPGMELHLIHYSYGVNSTEKGDLSSESTVSRIRTEHFPLTLESARPSHTSQYLCASLRPLAGGLTGELFFGEGSRLTVL.

The V gene is TRBV7-2, the J gene TRBJ2-3; D is perhaps TRBD2 (6 bases). Germline V gives CDR1 SGHTA, CDR2 FQGNSA. Trimming took off 5 bases at V and 1 base at J, with 13 bases between the two ends. The CDR3 has 15 amino acids. The chain's CDR3 is CASSTRPGGTDTQYF. The CDR3 coding sequence is TGTGCCAGCAGCACCCGGCCGGGGGGCACAGATACGCAGTATTTT.